The 13 T cell receptor beta chains below come from one sample, sequenced in a study of blood T cell repertoires in COVID-19. The assay was immunoSEQ multiplex PCR, and TCRdb's table has in-frame clones only and misses some. In the table there are 250,000 to 350,000 clones, about nine tenths of which are singletons. What was sequenced was peripheral blood. These receptors were collected from a woman aged 25 to 39 with active or convalescent COVID-19.

This clone showed up just a few times. The genes are TRBV27 and TRBJ1-1, with D possibly matching TRBD1 (6 bases). The CDR3 consists of 13 residues. Germline assignment: CDR1 MNHEY and CDR2 SMNVEV (reference sequence). Trimming stripped 5 bases from V and 3 bases from J, with 10 bases between. DNA for the CDR3: TGTGCCAGCAGTCCCACAGGGTACACTGAAGCTTTCTTT. It is translated as CASSPTGYTEAFF.

The V gene is TRBV6-2 or TRBV6-3, the J gene TRBJ1-5; 7 bases fit TRBD1. After removal of 5 bases from V and 4 bases from J, the junction contained 5 bases not matched to a gene. CDR3 length equals 14 residues. The V gene's germline CDR1 is MNHEY and CDR2 SVGEGT. CDR3 nucleotide sequence: TGTGCCAGCAGTATGGGACAGCCAAATCAGCCCCAGCATTTT. Translation gives CASSMGQPNQPQHF.

The J gene is TRBJ1-1, the V gene TRBV7-9; D might be TRBD1 (5 bases). V was clipped by 4 bases and J by 1 base, with 16 bases between them. Germline CDR1 is SEHNR and CDR2 is FQNEAQ (reference sequence). This CDR3 region has 16 residues. The CDR3 nucleotides are TGTGCCAGCAGCTCTCCTTGGGACTCCGGGAACACTGAAGCTTTCTTT. Translation gives CASSSPWDSGNTEAFF. Full variable domain (remainder filled in from reference TRBV7-9 and TRBJ1-1): DTGVSQNPRHKITKRGQNVTFRCDPISEHNRLYWYRQTLGQGPEFLTYFQNEAQLEKSRLLSDRFSAERPKGSFSTLEIQRTEQGDSAMYLCASSSPWDSGNTEAFFGQGTRLTVV.

This clone was seen more than once but under ten times. The chain links TRBV6-6 to TRBJ1-5, with D uncertain. The germline V and J ends were trimmed by 2 bases and 0 bases, with 5 bases remaining between them. The V gene's germline CDR1 is MNHNY and CDR2 SVGAGI (reference sequence). The CDR3 length is 14 residues. The DNA of the CDR3 is TGTGCCAGCAGTTACGACATTAGCAATCAGCCCCAGCATTTT. Its translation: CASSYDISNQPQHF.

The gene calls are TRBV6-2 or TRBV6-3 and TRBJ1-6; 8 nucleotides match TRBD1. The length of the CDR3 is 14 residues. Germline loops: CDR1 MNHEY, CDR2 SVGEGT. Unmatched junction bases numbered 10, after V lost 5 bases and J lost 13 bases. CDR3 DNA: TGTGCCAGCAGTCGGACAGGGCCCCAGAGGCCCCTCCACTTT. This codes for CASSRTGPQRPLHF.

This clone has a handful of counts. The J gene is TRBJ1-2, the V gene TRBV7-3; TRBD1 aligns across 7 bases. The CDR3 is 15 residues long. CDR1 is SGHTA, CDR2 FQGTGA, per germline. The trim removed 5 bases at V and 3 bases at J, leaving 9 bases unmatched. The CDR3 reads CASSEGAGFYYGYTF. CDR3 coding DNA: TGTGCCAGCAGCGAGGGGGCAGGGTTCTACTATGGCTACACCTTC.

The genes are TRBV7-2 and TRBJ2-1; D is unclear. Deletions cut 3 bases from V and 7 bases from J, with 13 bases between. The CDR3 is 14 amino acids. Germline CDR1 is SGHTA and CDR2 is FQGNSA. This CDR3 reads CASSFFRDGNEQFF. The CDR3 bases are TGTGCCAGCAGCTTTTTTCGCGACGGGAATGAGCAGTTCTTC.

The chain links TRBV6-5 to TRBJ2-7, with D maybe TRBD2 (6 bases). This CDR3 region has 15 residues. CDR1 is MNHEY and CDR2 is SVGAGI in the germline V gene. Trimming left V 7 bases short and J 0 bases short, with 16 bases between. CDR3 DNA: TGTGCCAGCAACCAACATGGGACTGTCTCCTACGAGCAGTACTTC. It codes for CASNQHGTVSYEQYF.

The rearrangement links TRBV28 to TRBJ1-1; 7 bases match TRBD1. Trimming cost V 5 bases and J 4 bases; bases outside gene matches: 4. The CDR3 is 13 amino acids. CDR1 and CDR2 from the germline V gene are MDHEN and SYDVKM. CDR3 region: CASSHRGSTEAFF. Here the CDR3 DNA reads TGTGCCAGCAGTCACAGGGGTTCCACTGAAGCTTTCTTT.

The V gene is TRBV28, the J gene TRBJ1-5, with no clear D. This CDR3 contains 14 residues. The germline V gene has CDR1 MDHEN and CDR2 SYDVKM. V dropped 2 bases and J dropped 6 bases, with 11 bases sitting between them. The CDR3 spells CASSLPHHTQPQHF. The CDR3 DNA reads as TGTGCCAGCAGTTTACCCCATCACACTCAGCCCCAGCATTTT.

The chain links TRBV4-2 to TRBJ2-7, with 9 bases lining up with TRBD1. The CDR3 is 15 amino acids. The ends lost 0 bases at V and 3 bases at J; junction bases unmatched: 3. Germline assignment: CDR1 LGHNA and CDR2 YNFKEQ. CDR3 in DNA: TGTGCCAGCAGCCAAGATGTGACAGGGGGCTACGAGCAGTACTTC. Translating gives CASSQDVTGGYEQYF.

The V call is TRBV18, the J call TRBJ1-6; 7 bases are a match to TRBD1. Germline V gene sequence: CDR1 KGHSH, CDR2 LQKENI. Trimming took 6 bases from V and 7 from J; bases not matched to a gene: 6. This CDR3 has 14 amino acids. The DNA for the CDR3 is TGTGCCAGCTCGCCCGGGACAGACAATTCACCCCTCCACTTT. Residues: CASSPGTDNSPLHF.

This chain joins TRBV19 and TRBJ1-2, with D possibly TRBD1 on 5 matching bases. CDR1 is LNHDA and CDR2 is SQIVND in the germline V gene (reference sequence). V lost 4 bases to trimming and J lost 4 bases, with 16 bases between them. The length of the CDR3 is 15 residues. For the CDR3, the DNA is TGTGCCAGTAGTACGGTAGGGCAGGGCACCTATGGCTACACCTTC. Amino acids: CASSTVGQGTYGYTF.